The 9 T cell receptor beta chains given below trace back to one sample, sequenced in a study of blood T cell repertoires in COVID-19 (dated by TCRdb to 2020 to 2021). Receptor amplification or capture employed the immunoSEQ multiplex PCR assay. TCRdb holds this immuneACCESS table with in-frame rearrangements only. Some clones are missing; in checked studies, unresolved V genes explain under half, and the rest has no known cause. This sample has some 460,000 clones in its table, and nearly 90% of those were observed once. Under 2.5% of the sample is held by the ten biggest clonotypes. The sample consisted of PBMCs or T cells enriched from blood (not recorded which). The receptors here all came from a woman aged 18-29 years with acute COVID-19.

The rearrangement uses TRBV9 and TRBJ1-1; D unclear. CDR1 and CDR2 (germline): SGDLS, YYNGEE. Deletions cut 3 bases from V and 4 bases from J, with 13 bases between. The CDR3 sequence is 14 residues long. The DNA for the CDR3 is TGTGCCAGCAGCGGCCCAACCGGGGTCACTGAAGCTTTCTTT. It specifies CASSGPTGVTEAFF.

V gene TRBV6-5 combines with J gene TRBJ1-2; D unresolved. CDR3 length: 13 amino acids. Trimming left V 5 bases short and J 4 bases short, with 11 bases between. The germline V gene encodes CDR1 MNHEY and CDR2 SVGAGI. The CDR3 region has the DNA TGTGCCAGCAGTCCGTCAGCGGTCTATGGCTACACCTTC. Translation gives CASSPSAVYGYTF.

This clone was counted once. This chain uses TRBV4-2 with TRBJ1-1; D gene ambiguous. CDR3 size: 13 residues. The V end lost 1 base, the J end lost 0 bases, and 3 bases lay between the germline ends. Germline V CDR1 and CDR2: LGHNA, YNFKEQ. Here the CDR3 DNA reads TGTGCCAGCAGCCAAGCAGTGAACACTGAAGCTTTCTTT. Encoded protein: CASSQAVNTEAFF.

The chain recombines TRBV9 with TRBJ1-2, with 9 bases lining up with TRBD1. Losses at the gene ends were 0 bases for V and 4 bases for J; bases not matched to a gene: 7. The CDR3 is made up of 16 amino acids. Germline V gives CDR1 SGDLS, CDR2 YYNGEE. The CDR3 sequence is CASSVEGTGGGYGYTF. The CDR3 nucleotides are TGTGCCAGCAGCGTAGAGGGAACAGGGGGCGGCTATGGCTACACCTTC.

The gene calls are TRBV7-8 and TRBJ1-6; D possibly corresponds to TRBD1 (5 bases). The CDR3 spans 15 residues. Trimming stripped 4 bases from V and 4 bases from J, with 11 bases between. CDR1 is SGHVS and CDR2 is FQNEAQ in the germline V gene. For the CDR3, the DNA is TGTGCCAGCAGCTACAGACAGCCGTATAATTCACCCCTCCACTTT. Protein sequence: CASSYRQPYNSPLHF.

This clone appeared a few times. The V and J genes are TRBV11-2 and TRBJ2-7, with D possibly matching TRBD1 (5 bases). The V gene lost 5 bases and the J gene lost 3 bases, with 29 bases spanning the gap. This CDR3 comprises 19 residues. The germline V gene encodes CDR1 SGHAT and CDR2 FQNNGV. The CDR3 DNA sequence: TGTGCCAGCAGCCCAGACCCCTATGATCCGGAACAGGCAGTCTACGAGCAGTACTTC. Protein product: CASSPDPYDPEQAVYEQYF.

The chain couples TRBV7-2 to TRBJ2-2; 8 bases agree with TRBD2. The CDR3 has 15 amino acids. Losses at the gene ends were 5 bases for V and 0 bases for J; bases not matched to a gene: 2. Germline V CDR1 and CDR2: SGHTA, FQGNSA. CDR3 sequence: CASSMGLANTGELFF. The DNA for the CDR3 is TGTGCCAGCAGCATGGGACTAGCGAACACCGGGGAGCTGTTTTTT.

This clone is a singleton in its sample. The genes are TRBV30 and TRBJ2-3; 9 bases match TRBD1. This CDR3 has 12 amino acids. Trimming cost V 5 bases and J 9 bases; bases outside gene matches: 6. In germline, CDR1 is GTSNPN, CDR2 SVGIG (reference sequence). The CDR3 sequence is CAWQSGQGTQYF. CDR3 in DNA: TGTGCCTGGCAGTCCGGACAGGGGACGCAGTATTTT.

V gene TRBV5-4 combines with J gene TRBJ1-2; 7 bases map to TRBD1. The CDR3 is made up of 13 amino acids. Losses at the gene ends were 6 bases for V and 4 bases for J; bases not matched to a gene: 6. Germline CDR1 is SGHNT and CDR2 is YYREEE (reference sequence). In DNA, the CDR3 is TGTGCCAGCAACTTAGACAGGGCCTATGGCTACACCTTC. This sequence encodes CASNLDRAYGYTF.